The TCR beta chain under discussion was sequenced for a study of T cells in localized non-small cell lung cancer. Study-level results: Among the top 100 tumor clones, a median approximately 62 appeared in adjacent lung. Analysis by sequencing included only one tumor region, so heterogeneity remains possible.

On this clone: Antigen: not known.

CDR3 length: 20 residues. The V and J ends lost 0 bases and 5 bases, in that order; junction bases with no gene match: 16. The germline V gene has CDR1 SGHRS and CDR2 YFSETQ. Method: immunoSEQ multiplex PCR; TCRdb's copy keeps in-frame clones and lacks some. The table records more than 35,000 clones, approximately 90% of them present only once. The chain employs TRBV5-1 and TRBJ2-1, with TRBD2 matching over 11 bases. The source material was peripheral blood, sampled before any cancer treatment. The receptor comes from a female donor older than 55 with stage I lung adenocarcinoma. The CDR3 spells CASSLVRASGGRLDHNEQFF. The CDR3 DNA follows: TGCGCCAGCAGCTTGGTGCGAGCTAGCGGGGGGCGCCTCGACCACAATGAGCAGTTCTTC.